This T cell receptor beta chain is from a study of blood T cell repertoires in COVID-19. Study-level information: Samples of COVID-19 (acute and convalescent) were obtained from the United States, Italy and Spain.

This clone occurred a few times. Trimming at V came to 2 bases and at J to 15 bases, leaving 15 bases not matched to a gene. CDR1 KGHSH and CDR2 LQKENI come from the germline V gene. The CDR3 has 15 residues. Per the study methods: Quantification of nucleated cells was approximated via reference gene primer amplification. Method: immunoSEQ multiplex PCR; TCRdb's copy keeps in-frame clones and lacks some. V, J and clone size are those of that table, while D and trimming were read from the DNA. The sample has approximately 210,000 clones; roughly 86% are singletons. Material for sequencing was peripheral blood. The receptor was derived from a woman in her 70s with active or convalescent COVID-19. The chain recombines TRBV18 with TRBJ2-1; TRBD1 matches 8 bases. Here the CDR3 DNA reads TGTGCCAGCTCACCAAGTGTACGAAGAGGACAGGGATGGTTCTTC. Protein: CASSPSVRRGQGWFF.